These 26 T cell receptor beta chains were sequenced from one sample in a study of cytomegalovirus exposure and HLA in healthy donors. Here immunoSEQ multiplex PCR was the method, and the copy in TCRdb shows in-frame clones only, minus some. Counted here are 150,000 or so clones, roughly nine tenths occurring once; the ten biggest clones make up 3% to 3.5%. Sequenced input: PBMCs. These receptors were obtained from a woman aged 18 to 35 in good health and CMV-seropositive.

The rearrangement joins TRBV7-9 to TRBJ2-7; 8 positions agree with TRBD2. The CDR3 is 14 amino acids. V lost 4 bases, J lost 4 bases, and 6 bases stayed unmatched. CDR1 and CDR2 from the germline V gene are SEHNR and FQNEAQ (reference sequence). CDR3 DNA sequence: TGTGCCAGCAGCTCAGACACGGGGGGGTACGAGCAGTACTTC. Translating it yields CASSSDTGGYEQYF.

CDR3 in amino acids: CASSLVFSSPLSYNEQFF. In nucleotides, the CDR3 is TGTGCCAGCAGCTTAGTTTTCTCTAGCCCCCTCTCCTACAATGAGCAGTTCTTC. The chain is built from TRBV7-2 and TRBJ2-1; maybe TRBD2 (5 bases). The CDR3 is 18 residues long. Trimming took 1 base from V and 0 from J, leaving 16 bases between them. Germline V CDR1 and CDR2: SGHTA, FQGNSA.

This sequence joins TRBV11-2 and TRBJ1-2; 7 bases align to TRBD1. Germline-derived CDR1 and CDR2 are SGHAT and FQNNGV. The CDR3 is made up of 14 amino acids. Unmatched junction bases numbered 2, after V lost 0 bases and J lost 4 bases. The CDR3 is CASSLEGGGYGYTF. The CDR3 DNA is TGTGCCAGCAGCTTAGAAGGGGGCGGCTATGGCTACACCTTC.

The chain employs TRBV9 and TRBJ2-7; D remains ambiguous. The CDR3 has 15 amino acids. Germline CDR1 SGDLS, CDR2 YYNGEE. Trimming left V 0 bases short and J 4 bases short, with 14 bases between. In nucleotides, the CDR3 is TGTGCCAGCAGCGTAGATGAGGATTGGGTGTACGAGCAGTACTTC. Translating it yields CASSVDEDWVYEQYF.

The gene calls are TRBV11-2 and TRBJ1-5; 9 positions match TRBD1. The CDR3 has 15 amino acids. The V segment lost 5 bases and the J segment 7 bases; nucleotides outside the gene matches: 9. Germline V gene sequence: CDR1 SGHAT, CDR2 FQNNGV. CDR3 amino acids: CASSRGGTGSQPQHF. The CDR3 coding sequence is TGTGCCAGCAGCCGGGGGGGGACAGGGTCGCAGCCCCAGCATTTT.

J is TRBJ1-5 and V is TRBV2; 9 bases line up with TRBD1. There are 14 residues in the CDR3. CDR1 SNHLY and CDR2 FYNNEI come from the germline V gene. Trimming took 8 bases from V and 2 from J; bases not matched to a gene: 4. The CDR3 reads CASQGQGGNQPQHF. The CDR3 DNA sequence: TGTGCCAGCCAGGGACAGGGAGGCAATCAGCCCCAGCATTTT.

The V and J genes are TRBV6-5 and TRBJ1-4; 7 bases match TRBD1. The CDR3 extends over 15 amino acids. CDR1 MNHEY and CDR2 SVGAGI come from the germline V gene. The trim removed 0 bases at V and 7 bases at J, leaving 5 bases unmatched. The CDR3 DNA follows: TGTGCCAGCAGTTACTCCAGGGACAGAGGTGAAAAACTGTTTTTT. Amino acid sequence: CASSYSRDRGEKLFF.

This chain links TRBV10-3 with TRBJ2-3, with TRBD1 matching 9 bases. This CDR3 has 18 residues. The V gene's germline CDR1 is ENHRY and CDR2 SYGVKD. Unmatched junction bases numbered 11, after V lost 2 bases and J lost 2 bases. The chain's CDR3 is CAISETPGTGKLTDTQYF. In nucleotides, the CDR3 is TGTGCCATCAGTGAGACGCCGGGGACAGGGAAACTCACAGATACGCAGTATTTT.

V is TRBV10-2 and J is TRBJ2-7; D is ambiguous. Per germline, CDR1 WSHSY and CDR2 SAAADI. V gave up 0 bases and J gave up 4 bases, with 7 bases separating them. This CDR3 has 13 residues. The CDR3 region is CASSESLLYEQYF. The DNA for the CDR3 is TGCGCCAGCAGTGAGTCGCTACTTTACGAGCAGTACTTC.

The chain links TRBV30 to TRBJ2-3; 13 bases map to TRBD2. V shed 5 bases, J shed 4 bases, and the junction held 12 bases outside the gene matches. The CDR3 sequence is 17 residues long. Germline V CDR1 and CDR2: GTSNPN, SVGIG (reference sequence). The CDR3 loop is CAWADGLAGVFADTQYF. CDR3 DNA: TGTGCCTGGGCTGACGGACTAGCGGGAGTTTTCGCAGATACGCAGTATTTT. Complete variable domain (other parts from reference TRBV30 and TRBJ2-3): SQTIHQWPATLVQPVGSPLSLECTVEGTSNPNLYWYRQAAGRGLQLLFYSVGIGQISSEVPQNLSASRPQDRQFILSSKKLLLSDSGFYLCAWADGLAGVFADTQYFGPGTRLTVL.

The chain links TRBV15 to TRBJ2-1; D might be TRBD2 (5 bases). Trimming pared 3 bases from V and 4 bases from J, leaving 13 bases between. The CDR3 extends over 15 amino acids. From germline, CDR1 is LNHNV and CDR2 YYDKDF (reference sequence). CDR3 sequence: CATSRILVGYNEQFF. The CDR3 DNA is TGTGCCACCAGCAGGATACTAGTTGGGTACAATGAGCAGTTCTTC.

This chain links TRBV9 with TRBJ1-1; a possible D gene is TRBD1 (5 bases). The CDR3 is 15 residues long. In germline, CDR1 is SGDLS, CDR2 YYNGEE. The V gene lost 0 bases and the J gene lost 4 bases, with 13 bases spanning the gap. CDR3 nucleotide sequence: TGTGCCAGCAGCGTAGTTGCCGGACATATCACTGAAGCTTTCTTT. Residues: CASSVVAGHITEAFF.

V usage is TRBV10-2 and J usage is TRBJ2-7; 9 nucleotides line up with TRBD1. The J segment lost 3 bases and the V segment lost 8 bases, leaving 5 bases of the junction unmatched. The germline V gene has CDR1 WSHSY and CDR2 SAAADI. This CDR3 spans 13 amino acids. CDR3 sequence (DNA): TGCGCCAGCTCAATGGGACAGGGCTACGAGCAGTACTTC. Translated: CASSMGQGYEQYF.

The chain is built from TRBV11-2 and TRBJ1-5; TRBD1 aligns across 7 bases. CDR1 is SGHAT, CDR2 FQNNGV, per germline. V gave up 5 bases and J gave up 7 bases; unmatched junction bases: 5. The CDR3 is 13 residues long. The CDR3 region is CASSPDRAQPQHF. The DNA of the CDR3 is TGTGCCAGCAGCCCTGACAGGGCCCAGCCCCAGCATTTT.

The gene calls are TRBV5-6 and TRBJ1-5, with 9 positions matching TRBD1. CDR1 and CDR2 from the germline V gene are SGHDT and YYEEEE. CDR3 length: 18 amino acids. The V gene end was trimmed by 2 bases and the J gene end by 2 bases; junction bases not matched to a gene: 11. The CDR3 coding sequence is TGTGCCAGCAGCTTTGGGGGACGGGGACAGGGTGGCAATCAGCCCCAGCATTTT. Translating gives CASSFGGRGQGGNQPQHF.

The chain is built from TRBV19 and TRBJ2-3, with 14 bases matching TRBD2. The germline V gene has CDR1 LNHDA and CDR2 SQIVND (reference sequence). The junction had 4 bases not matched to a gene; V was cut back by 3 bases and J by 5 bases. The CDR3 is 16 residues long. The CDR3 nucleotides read TGTGCCAGTAGTATTCCGGGACTAGCGGGAGTAGATACGCAGTATTTT. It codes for CASSIPGLAGVDTQYF.

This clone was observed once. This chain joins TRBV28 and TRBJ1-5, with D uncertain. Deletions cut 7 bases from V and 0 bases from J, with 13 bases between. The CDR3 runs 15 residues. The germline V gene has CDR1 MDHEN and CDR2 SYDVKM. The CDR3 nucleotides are TGTGCCAGCAACAACATCGATTATAGCAATCAGCCCCAGCATTTT. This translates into CASNNIDYSNQPQHF.

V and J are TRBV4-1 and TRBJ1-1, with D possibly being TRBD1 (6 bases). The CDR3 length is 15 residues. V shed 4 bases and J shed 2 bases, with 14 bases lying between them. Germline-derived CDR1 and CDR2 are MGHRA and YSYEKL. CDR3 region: CASSRMTGDNTEAFF. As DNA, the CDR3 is TGCGCCAGCAGCCGCATGACAGGCGACAACACTGAAGCTTTCTTT.

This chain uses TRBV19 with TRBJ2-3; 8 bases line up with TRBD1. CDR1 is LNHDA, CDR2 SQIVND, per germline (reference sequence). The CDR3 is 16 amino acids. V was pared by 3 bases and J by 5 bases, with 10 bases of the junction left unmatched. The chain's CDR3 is CASSIRDRPPQDTQYF. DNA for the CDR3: TGTGCCAGTAGTATCAGGGACAGGCCGCCCCAAGATACGCAGTATTTT.

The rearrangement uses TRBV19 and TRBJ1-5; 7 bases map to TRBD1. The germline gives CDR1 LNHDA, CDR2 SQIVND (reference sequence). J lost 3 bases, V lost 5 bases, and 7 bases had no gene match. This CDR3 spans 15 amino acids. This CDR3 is CASSSRTGYNQPQHF. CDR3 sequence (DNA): TGTGCCAGTAGTTCTCGGACAGGATACAATCAGCCCCAGCATTTT.

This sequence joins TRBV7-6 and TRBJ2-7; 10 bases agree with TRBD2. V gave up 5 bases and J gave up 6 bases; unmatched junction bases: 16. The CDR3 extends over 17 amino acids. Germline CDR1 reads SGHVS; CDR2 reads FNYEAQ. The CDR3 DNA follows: TGTGCCAGCAGCCCTCCGGCTAGCGGGAGTAAAAGCCCCGAGCAGTACTTC. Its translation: CASSPPASGSKSPEQYF.

CDR3 coding DNA: TGTGCCAGCAGTTACTCGACAGGGATGGCCACTGAAGCTTTCTTT. As protein: CASSYSTGMATEAFF. This sequence joins TRBV6-5 and TRBJ1-1, with TRBD1 identical over 7 bases. Germline trimming cut 0 bases from V and 4 bases from J; bases unmatched to any gene: 5. The CDR3 consists of 15 residues. Germline loops: CDR1 MNHEY, CDR2 SVGAGI.

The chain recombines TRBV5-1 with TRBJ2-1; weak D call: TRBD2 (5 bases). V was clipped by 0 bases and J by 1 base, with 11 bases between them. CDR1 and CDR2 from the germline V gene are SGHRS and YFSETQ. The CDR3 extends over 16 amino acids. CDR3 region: CASSLASEGSYNEQFF. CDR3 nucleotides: TGCGCCAGCAGCTTGGCCTCTGAGGGTTCCTACAATGAGCAGTTCTTC.

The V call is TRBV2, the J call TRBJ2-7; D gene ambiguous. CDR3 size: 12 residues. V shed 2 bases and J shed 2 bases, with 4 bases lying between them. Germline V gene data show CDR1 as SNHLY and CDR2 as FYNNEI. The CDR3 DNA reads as TGTGCCAGCAGTGAACTAGCCTACGAGCAGTACTTC. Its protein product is CASSELAYEQYF.

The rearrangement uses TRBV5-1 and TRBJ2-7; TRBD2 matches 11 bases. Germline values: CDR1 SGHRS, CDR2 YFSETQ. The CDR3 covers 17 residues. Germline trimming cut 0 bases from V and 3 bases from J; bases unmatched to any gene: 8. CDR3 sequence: CASSLAPLAGGGYEQYF. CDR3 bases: TGCGCCAGCAGCTTGGCCCCGCTAGCGGGAGGAGGCTACGAGCAGTACTTC.

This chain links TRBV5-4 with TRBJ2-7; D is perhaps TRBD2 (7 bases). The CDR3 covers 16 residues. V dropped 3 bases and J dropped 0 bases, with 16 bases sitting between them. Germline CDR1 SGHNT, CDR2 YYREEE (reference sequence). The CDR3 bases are TGTGCCAGCAGCTGGATAACTAGGGGGGGCTCCTACGAGCAGTACTTC. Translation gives CASSWITRGGSYEQYF.